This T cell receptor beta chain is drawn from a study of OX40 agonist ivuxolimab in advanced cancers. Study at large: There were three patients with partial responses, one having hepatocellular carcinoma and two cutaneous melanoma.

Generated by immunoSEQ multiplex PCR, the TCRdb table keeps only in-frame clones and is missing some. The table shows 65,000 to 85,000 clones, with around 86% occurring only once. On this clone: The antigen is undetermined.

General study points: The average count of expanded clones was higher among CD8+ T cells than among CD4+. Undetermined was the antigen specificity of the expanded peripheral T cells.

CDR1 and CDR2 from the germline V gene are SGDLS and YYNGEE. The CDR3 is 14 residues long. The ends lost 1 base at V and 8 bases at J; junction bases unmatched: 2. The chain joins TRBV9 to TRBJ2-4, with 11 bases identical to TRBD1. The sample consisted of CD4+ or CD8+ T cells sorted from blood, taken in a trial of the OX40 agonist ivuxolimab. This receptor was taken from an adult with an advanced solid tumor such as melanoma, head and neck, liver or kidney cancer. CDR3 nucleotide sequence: TGTGCCAGCAGCGTATCGGGACAGGGGGACATTCAGTACTTC. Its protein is CASSVSGQGDIQYF.